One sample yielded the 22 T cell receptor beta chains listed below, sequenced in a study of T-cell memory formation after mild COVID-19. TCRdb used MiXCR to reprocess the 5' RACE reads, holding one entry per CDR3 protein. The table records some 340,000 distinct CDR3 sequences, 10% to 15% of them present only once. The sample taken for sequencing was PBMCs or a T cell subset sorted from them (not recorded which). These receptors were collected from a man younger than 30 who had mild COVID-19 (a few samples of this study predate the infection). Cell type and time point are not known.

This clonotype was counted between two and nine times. CDR3 sequence (DNA): TGTGCCAGCAGCTACGGCGGCAGGGAAGAGACCCAGTACTTC. This sequence encodes CASSYGGREETQYF. The chain employs TRBV5-6 and TRBJ2-5; possibly TRBD1 for D (5 bases). CDR3 size: 14 residues. V was clipped by 3 bases and J by 3 bases, with 12 bases between them. Germline assignment: CDR1 SGHDT and CDR2 YYEEEE.

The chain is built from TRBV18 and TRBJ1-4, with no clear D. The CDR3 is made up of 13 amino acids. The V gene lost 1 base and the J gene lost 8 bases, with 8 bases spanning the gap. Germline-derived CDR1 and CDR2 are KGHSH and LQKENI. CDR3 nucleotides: TGTGCCAGCTCACCACAAATTAACGAAAAACTGTTTTTT. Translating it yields CASSPQINEKLFF.

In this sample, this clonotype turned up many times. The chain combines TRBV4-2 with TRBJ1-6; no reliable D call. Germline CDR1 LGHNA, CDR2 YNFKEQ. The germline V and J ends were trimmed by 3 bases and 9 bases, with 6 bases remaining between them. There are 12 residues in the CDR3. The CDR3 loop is CASSHPGSPLHF. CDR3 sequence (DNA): TGTGCCAGCAGCCACCCCGGTTCACCCCTCCACTTT.

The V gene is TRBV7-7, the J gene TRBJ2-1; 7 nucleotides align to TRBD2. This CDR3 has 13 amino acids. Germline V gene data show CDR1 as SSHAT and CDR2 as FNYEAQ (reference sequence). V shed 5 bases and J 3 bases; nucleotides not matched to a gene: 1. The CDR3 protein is CASSRDYYNEQFF. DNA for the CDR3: TGTGCCAGCAGCCGGGACTACTACAATGAGCAGTTCTTC.

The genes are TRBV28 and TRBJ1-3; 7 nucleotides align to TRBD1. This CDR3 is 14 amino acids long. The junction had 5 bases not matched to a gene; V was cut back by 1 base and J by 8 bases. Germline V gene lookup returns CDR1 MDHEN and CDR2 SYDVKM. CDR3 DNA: TGTGCCAGCAGTTTATACACAGGGGTGGACACCATATATTTT. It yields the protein CASSLYTGVDTIYF.

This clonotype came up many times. DNA of the CDR3: TGCAGTGCTATAACCCTGGGACTAGCGGGGAGAGGGCGGTCGAATACGCAGTATTTT. Protein: CSAITLGLAGRGRSNTQYF. J is TRBJ2-3 and V is TRBV20-1, with 13 positions matching TRBD2. Trimming removed 4 bases from V and 7 bases from J; junction bases left unmatched: 20. The CDR3 extends over 19 amino acids. Germline assignment: CDR1 DFQATT and CDR2 SNEGSKA (reference sequence).

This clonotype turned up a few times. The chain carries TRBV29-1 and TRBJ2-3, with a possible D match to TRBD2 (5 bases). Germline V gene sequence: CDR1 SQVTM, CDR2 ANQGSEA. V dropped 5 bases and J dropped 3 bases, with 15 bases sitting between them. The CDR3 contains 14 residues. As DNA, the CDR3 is TGCAGCGTTCAGATCGGGATGTTGACAGATACGCAGTATTTT. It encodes CSVQIGMLTDTQYF.

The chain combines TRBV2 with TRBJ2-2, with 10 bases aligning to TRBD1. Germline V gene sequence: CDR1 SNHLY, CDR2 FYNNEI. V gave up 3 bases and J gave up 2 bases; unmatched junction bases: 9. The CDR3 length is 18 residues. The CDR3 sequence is CASSEETGTGANTGELFF. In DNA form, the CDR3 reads TGTGCCAGCAGTGAGGAAACCGGGACAGGGGCCAACACCGGGGAGCTGTTTTTT.

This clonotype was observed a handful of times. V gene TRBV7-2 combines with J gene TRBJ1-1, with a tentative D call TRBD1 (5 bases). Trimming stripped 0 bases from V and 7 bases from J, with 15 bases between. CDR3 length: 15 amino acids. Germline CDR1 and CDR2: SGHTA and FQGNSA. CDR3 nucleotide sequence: TGTGCCAGCAGCTTAGCGGGACCCAATCCCTATGAAGCTTTCTTT. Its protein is CASSLAGPNPYEAFF.

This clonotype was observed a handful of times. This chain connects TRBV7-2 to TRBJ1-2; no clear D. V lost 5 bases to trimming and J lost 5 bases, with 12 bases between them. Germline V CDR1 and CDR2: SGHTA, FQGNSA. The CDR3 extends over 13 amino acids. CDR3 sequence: CASSQPGFYGYTF. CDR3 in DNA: TGTGCCAGCAGCCAGCCGGGGTTTTATGGCTACACCTTC.

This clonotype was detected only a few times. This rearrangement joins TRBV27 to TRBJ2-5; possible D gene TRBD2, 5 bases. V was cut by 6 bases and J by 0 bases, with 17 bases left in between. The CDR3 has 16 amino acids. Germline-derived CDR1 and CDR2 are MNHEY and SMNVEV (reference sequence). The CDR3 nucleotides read TGTGCCAGCAGAGGTGCACGCAGAGGGAACCAAGAGACCCAGTACTTC. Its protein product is CASRGARRGNQETQYF.

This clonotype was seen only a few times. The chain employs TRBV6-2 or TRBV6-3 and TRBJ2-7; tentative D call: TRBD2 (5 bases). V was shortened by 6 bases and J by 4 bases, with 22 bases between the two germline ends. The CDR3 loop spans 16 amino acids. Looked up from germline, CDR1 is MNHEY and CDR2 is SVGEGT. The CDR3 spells CASSGATPTSGYEQYV. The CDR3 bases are TGTGCCAGCAGCGGTGCGACACCGACCTCGGGATACGAGCAGTACGTC.

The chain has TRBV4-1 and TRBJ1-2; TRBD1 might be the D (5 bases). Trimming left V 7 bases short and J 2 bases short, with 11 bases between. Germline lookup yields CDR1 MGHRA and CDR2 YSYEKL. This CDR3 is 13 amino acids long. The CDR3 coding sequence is TGCGCCAGCACAGGACACCAGAACTATGGCTACACCTTC. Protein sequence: CASTGHQNYGYTF.

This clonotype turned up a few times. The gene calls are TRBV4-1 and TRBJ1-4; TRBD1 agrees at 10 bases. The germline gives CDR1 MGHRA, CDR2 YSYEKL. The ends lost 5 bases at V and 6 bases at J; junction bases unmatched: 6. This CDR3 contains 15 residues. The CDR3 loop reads CASSSRQGADEKLFF. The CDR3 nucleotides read TGCGCCAGCAGCTCGAGACAGGGGGCGGATGAAAAACTGTTTTTT.

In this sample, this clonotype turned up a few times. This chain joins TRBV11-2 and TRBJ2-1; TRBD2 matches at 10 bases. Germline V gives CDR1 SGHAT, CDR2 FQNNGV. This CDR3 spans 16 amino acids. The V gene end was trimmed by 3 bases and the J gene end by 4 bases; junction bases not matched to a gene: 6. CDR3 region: CASSFRLAGIYNEQFF. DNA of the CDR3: TGTGCCAGCAGCTTCAGACTAGCGGGTATATACAATGAGCAGTTCTTC.

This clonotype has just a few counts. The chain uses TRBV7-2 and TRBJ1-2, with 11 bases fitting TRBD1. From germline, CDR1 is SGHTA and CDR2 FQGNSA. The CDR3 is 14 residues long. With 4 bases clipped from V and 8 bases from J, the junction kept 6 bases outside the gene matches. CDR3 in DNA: TGTGCCAGCAGCTCAGGGGGACAGGGGGTCGGCTACACCTTC. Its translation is CASSSGGQGVGYTF. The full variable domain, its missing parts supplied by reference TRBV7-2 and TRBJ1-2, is GAGVSQSPSNKVTEKGKDVELRCDPISGHTALYWYRQSLGQGLEFLIYFQGNSAPDKSGLPSDRFSAERTGGSVSTLTIQRTQQEDSAVYLCASSSGGQGVGYTFGSGTRLTVV.

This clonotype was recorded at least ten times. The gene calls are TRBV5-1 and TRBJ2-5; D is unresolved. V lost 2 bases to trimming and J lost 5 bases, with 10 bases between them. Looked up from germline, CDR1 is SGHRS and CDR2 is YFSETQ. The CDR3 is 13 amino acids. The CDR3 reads CASSFGLGETQYF. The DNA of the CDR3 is TGCGCCAGCAGCTTCGGGCTCGGGGAGACCCAGTACTTC.

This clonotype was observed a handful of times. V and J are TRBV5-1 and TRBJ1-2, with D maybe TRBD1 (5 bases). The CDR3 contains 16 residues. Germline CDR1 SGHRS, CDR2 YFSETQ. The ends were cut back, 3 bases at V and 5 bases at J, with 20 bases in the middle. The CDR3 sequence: CASSSDRPATVYGYTF. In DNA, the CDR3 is TGCGCCAGCAGCTCCGACAGACCCGCCACCGTATATGGCTACACCTTC.

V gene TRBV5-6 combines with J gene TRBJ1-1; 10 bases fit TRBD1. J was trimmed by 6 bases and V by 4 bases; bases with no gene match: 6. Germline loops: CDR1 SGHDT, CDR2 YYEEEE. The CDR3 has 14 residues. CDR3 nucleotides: TGTGCCAGCAGCCCGGGACAGGGGTGGGCTGAAGCTTTCTTT. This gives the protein CASSPGQGWAEAFF.

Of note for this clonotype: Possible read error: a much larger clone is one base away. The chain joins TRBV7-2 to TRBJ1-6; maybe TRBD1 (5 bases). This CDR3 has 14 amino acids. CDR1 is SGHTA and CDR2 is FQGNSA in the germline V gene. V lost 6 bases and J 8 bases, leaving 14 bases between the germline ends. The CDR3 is CASRWQGAYSPLHF. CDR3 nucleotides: TGTGCCAGCAGATGGCAGGGCGCGTATTCACCCCTCCACTTT. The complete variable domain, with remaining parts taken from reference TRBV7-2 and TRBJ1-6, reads GAGVSQSPSNKVTEKGKDVELRCDPISGHTALYWYRQSLGQGLEFLIYFQGNSAPDKSGLPSDRFSAERTGGSVSTLTIQRTQQEDSAVYLCASRWQGAYSPLHFGNGTRLTVT.

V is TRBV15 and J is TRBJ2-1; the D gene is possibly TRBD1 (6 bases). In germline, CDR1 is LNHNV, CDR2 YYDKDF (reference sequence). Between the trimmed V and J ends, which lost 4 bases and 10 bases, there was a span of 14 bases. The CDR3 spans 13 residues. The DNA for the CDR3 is TGTGCCACCAGCACAGACAGGACCGGGGAGCAGTTCTTC. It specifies CATSTDRTGEQFF.

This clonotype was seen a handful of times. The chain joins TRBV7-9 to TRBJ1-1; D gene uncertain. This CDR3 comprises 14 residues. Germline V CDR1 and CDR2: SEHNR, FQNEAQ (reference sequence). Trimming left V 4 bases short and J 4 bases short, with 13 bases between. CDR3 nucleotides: TGTGCCAGCAGCTCCGGACTCAAGGTCACTGAAGCTTTCTTT. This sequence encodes CASSSGLKVTEAFF.